This passage covers 4 T cell receptor beta chains from one sample sequenced in a study of blood T cell repertoires in COVID-19. The assay was immunoSEQ multiplex PCR, and TCRdb's table has in-frame clones only and misses some. The table records 300,000 to 350,000 clones, approximately 91% of them present only once. Sequencing used PBMCs or T cells enriched from blood (not recorded which). The origin of the receptors is a woman between 25 and 40 years old who had been exposed to COVID-19.

The chain couples TRBV19 to TRBJ1-2; D call uncertain. V lost 1 base and J lost 3, with 15 bases in between. The CDR3 totals 16 residues. Germline-derived CDR1 and CDR2 are LNHDA and SQIVND (reference sequence). The CDR3 region is CASSIGNSGSDYGYTF. The CDR3 DNA reads as TGTGCCAGTAGTATAGGAAACTCCGGGAGTGACTATGGCTACACCTTC.

CDR3 DNA sequence: TGTGCCAGCAGCTTAGTAGTAGCGGGAGAACAAGAGCAGTTCTTC. It specifies CASSLVVAGEQEQFF. This chain links TRBV7-3 with TRBJ2-1; 9 bases align to TRBD2. Per the germline V gene, CDR1 is SGHTA and CDR2 is FQGTGA. V gave up 2 bases and J gave up 10 bases; unmatched junction bases: 9. The CDR3 runs to 15 residues.

Comments on this clone: This specimen includes other DNA sequences encoding the same CDR3. The chain has TRBV6-5 and TRBJ2-7; a possible D gene is TRBD1 (5 bases). Trimming left V 0 bases short and J 0 bases short, with 6 bases between. CDR3 length: 14 residues. CDR1 MNHEY and CDR2 SVGAGI come from the germline V gene. The CDR3 loop reads CASSYSDSSYEQYF. CDR3 coding DNA: TGTGCCAGCAGTTACTCCGACAGCTCCTACGAGCAGTACTTC.

The chain couples TRBV28 to TRBJ1-2; TRBD1 might be the D (5 bases). V was clipped by 6 bases and J by 3 bases, with 8 bases between them. This CDR3 region has 12 residues. The germline V gene has CDR1 MDHEN and CDR2 SYDVKM. CDR3 sequence (DNA): TGTGCCAGCAGGGGGCAAGACTATGGCTACACCTTC. Translated: CASRGQDYGYTF.